Sequencing of this TCR beta chain was carried out in a study of CD8 T cells in ankylosing spondylitis. It was by quantitative 5'-RACE with molecular barcodes that TCR beta libraries were made. One entry per CDR3 protein results from TCRdb running MiXCR on the 5' RACE reads. This table holds almost 400,000 distinct CDR3 sequences, around 24% found once. This clonotype turned up a few times. The antigen remains unidentified. Study-level points and caveats: Seemingly characteristic of ankylosing spondylitis blood was a TCR beta motif consisting of under 10 highly homologous variants.

The germline gives CDR1 SGHTA, CDR2 FQGNSA. There are 17 residues in the CDR3. The ends were cut back, 0 bases at V and 2 bases at J, with 15 bases in the middle. The chain joins TRBV7-2 to TRBJ2-3; TRBD2 might be the D (5 bases). Sequenced sample: blood, either unsorted or a sorted T cell fraction (not recorded which). The source of this sequence is a male donor with ankylosing spondylitis. The DNA for the CDR3 is TGTGCCAGCAGCTTAGCGCCCCTCAGCGGAATCACAGATACGCAGTATTTT. Amino acid sequence: CASSLAPLSGITDTQYF.